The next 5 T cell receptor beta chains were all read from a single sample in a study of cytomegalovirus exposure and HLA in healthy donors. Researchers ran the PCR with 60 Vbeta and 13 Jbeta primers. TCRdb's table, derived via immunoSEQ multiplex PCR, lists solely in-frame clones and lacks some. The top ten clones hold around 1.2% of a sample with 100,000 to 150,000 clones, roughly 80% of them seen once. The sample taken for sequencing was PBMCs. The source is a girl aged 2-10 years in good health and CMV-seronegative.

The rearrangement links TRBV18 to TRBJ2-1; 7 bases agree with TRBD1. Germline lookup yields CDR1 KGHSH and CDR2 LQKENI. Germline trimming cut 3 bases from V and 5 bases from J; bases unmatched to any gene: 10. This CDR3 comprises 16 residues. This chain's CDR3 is CASSPDRAPINNEQFF. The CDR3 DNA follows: TGTGCCAGCTCACCCGACAGGGCCCCTATCAACAATGAGCAGTTCTTC.

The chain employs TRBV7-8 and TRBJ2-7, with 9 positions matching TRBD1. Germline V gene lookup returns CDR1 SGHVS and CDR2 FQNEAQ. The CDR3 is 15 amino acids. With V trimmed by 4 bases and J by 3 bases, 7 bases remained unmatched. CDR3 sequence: CASSSPGQGHYEQYF. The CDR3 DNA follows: TGTGCCAGCAGCTCACCGGGACAGGGTCACTACGAGCAGTACTTC.

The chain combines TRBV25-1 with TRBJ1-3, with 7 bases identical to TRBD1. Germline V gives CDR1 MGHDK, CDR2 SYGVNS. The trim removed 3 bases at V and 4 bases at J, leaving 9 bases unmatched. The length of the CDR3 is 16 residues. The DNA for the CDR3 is TGTGCCAGCAGTGATCGGGACAGTGGGTTCGGAAACACCATATATTTT. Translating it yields CASSDRDSGFGNTIYF.

The CDR3 loop reads CASSVEGGLDEQFF. In DNA, the CDR3 is TGTGCCAGCAGCGTAGAGGGAGGGCTCGATGAGCAGTTCTTC. This rearrangement joins TRBV9 to TRBJ2-1; the match to TRBD2 covers 7 bases. The germline CDR1 and CDR2 sequences are SGDLS and YYNGEE. The CDR3 loop spans 14 amino acids. J was trimmed by 8 bases and V by 0 bases; bases with no gene match: 5.

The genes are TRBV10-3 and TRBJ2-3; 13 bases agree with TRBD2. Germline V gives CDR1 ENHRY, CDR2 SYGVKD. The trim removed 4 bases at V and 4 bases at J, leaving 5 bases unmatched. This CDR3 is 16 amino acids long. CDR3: CAISGLAGGLADTQYF. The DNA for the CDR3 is TGTGCCATCAGTGGACTAGCGGGGGGCCTAGCAGATACGCAGTATTTT.